Presented here are 32 T cell receptor beta chains from one specimen sequenced in a study of shared clonotypes between healthy human individuals. Here immunoSEQ multiplex PCR was the method, and the copy in TCRdb shows in-frame clones only, minus some. The sample holds roughly 300,000 clones, around 90% seen once. Sequencing was performed on memory CD8+ T cells sorted from blood. The subset is: CD45RO+ cells pooled with CCR7-negative TemRA cells. The origin of the receptors is a man between 18 and 29 years old in good health.

This chain uses TRBV28 with TRBJ2-1; 13 bases agree with TRBD2. CDR1 MDHEN and CDR2 SYDVKM come from the germline V gene. The CDR3 contains 20 residues. V trimming: 1 base; J trimming: 0 bases; junction bases outside the gene matches: 9. CDR3 sequence reads: CASSLLIGTSGASSYNEQFF. In DNA, the CDR3 is TGTGCCAGCAGTTTATTAATTGGGACTAGCGGGGCGAGCTCCTACAATGAGCAGTTCTTC. The full variable domain, with the rest looked up from reference TRBV28 and TRBJ2-1, is DVKVTQSSRYLVKRTGEKVFLECVQDMDHENMFWYRQDPGLGLRLIYFSYDVKMKEKGDIPEGYSVSREKKERFSLILESASTNQTSMYLCASSLLIGTSGASSYNEQFFGPGTRLTVL.

The V and J genes are TRBV2 and TRBJ1-1; D possibly corresponds to TRBD1 (6 bases). Deletions cut 9 bases from V and 3 bases from J, with 8 bases between. This CDR3 is built from 11 residues. Per germline, CDR1 SNHLY and CDR2 FYNNEI. The CDR3 nucleotides are TGTGCCAGACAGGGAGACACTGAAGCTTTCTTT. Residues: CARQGDTEAFF. Variable domain in full (rest from reference TRBV2 and TRBJ1-1): EPEVTQTPSHQVTQMGQEVILRCVPISNHLYFYWYRQILGQKVEFLVSFYNNEISEKSEIFDDQFSVERPDGSNFTLKIRSTKLEDSAMYFCARQGDTEAFFGQGTRLTVV.

This sequence joins TRBV10-1 and TRBJ2-7; TRBD2 might be the D (6 bases). Looked up from germline, CDR1 is WNHNN and CDR2 is SYGVQD (reference sequence). V lost 7 bases, J lost 3 bases, and 7 bases lay in between. This CDR3 is built from 11 residues. CDR3 loop: CASTEGYEQYF. The CDR3 region has the DNA TGCGCCAGCACGGAGGGCTACGAGCAGTACTTC.

This clone has only one observation. The chain combines TRBV6-1 with TRBJ1-5; no reliable D call. This CDR3 is built from 17 residues. Germline CDR1 reads MNHNS; CDR2 reads SASEGT. The V gene lost 2 bases and the J gene lost 0 bases, with 14 bases spanning the gap. This chain's CDR3 is CASSELQRYDSNQPQHF. For the CDR3, the DNA is TGTGCCAGCAGTGAACTTCAAAGGTACGATAGCAATCAGCCCCAGCATTTT.

The V and J genes are TRBV27 and TRBJ1-2, with no clear D. In germline, CDR1 is MNHEY, CDR2 SMNVEV (reference sequence). V dropped 5 bases and J dropped 4 bases, with 14 bases sitting between them. The CDR3 extends over 14 amino acids. This CDR3 reads CASSPTFPPYGYTF. The CDR3 coding sequence is TGTGCCAGCAGTCCCACTTTCCCTCCCTATGGCTACACCTTC.

For this clone: Different DNA sequences within this sample yield the same CDR3. CDR3: CASSLELGSSYEQYF. Written as DNA, the CDR3 is TGCGCCAGCAGCTTGGAACTCGGGAGCTCCTACGAGCAGTACTTC. The genes are TRBV5-1 and TRBJ2-7, with TRBD2 as a possible D gene (6 bases). This CDR3 is built from 15 residues. V gave up 0 bases and J gave up 0 bases, with 10 bases separating them. Germline V gene sequence: CDR1 SGHRS, CDR2 YFSETQ.

V is TRBV5-1 and J is TRBJ1-2; 9 bases align to TRBD1. Losses at the gene ends were 0 bases for V and 8 bases for J; bases not matched to a gene: 14. The germline CDR1 and CDR2 sequences are SGHRS and YFSETQ. This CDR3 contains 17 residues. In DNA form, the CDR3 reads TGCGCCAGCAGCTTGGAGGATGGGACAGGGCCTTTAGTAGGCTACACCTTC. Its translation is CASSLEDGTGPLVGYTF. The variable domain in full, with the rest retrieved from reference TRBV5-1 and TRBJ1-2, is KAGVTQTPRYLIKTRGQQVTLSCSPISGHRSVSWYQQTPGQGLQFLFEYFSETQRNKGNFPGRFSGRQFSNSRSEMNVSTLELGDSALYLCASSLEDGTGPLVGYTFGSGTRLTVV.

The V call is TRBV4-3, the J call TRBJ2-5; TRBD2 matches 7 bases. Germline lookup yields CDR1 LGHNA and CDR2 YSLEER. The CDR3 extends over 15 amino acids. With 1 base clipped from V and 2 bases from J, the junction kept 4 bases outside the gene matches. CDR3 protein: CASSQGLAGQETQYF. Here the CDR3 DNA reads TGCGCCAGCAGCCAAGGACTAGCAGGGCAAGAGACCCAGTACTTC.

The rearrangement joins TRBV4-1 to TRBJ1-1; weak D call: TRBD1 (5 bases). V lost 0 bases to trimming and J lost 5 bases, with 10 bases between them. This CDR3 has 14 residues. Looked up from germline, CDR1 is MGHRA and CDR2 is YSYEKL. The CDR3 DNA sequence: TGCGCCAGCAGCCAAGATAGGGGAATTACTGAAGCTTTCTTT. This gives the protein CASSQDRGITEAFF.

The chain combines TRBV30 with TRBJ2-3; possibly TRBD2 for D (7 bases). Trimming stripped 0 bases from V and 1 base from J, with 11 bases between. The CDR3 extends over 15 amino acids. Germline loops: CDR1 GTSNPN, CDR2 SVGIG (reference sequence). In DNA form, the CDR3 reads TGTGCCTGGAGTGTTAGGGGGGGAGGCACAGATACGCAGTATTTT. This encodes CAWSVRGGGTDTQYF.

In its sample, this clone was seen a few times. The CDR3 reads CASSSGVSNEKLFF. The CDR3 coding sequence is TGTGCCAGCAGCTCAGGGGTTTCTAATGAAAAACTGTTTTTT. The rearrangement joins TRBV7-9 to TRBJ1-4, with a tentative D call TRBD1 (6 bases). The CDR3 has 14 residues. Germline values: CDR1 SEHNR, CDR2 FQNEAQ (reference sequence). Trimming took off 4 bases at V and 3 bases at J, with 9 bases between the two ends.

The chain carries TRBV5-1 and TRBJ2-7; perhaps D is TRBD1 or TRBD2 (5 bases each). V was cut by 0 bases and J by 0 bases, with 7 bases left in between. Germline CDR1 reads SGHRS; CDR2 reads YFSETQ. This CDR3 region has 14 residues. This CDR3 is CASSLGGVSYEQYF. CDR3 nucleotides: TGCGCCAGCAGCTTGGGAGGGGTCTCCTACGAGCAGTACTTC.

Written as DNA, the CDR3 is TGTGCCAGTAAGACCCAACGCGGCGAGCAGTACTTC. Translating gives CASKTQRGEQYF. The chain recombines TRBV19 with TRBJ2-7; D is ambiguous. Germline V gene lookup returns CDR1 LNHDA and CDR2 SQIVND (reference sequence). The ends were cut back, 7 bases at V and 6 bases at J, with 13 bases in the middle. This CDR3 is 12 amino acids long.

This chain joins TRBV12-5 and TRBJ2-1, with D uncertain. V lost 0 bases and J 7 bases, leaving 10 bases between the germline ends. Germline CDR1 reads LGHNT; CDR2 reads FRNRAP. The CDR3 length is 14 residues. The CDR3 reads CASGLVLYWNEQFF. DNA of the CDR3: TGTGCTAGTGGTTTGGTACTATATTGGAATGAGCAGTTCTTC.

In this sample, this clone turned up once. The chain recombines TRBV9 with TRBJ1-2; TRBD1 is a possible D gene (5 bases). V was shortened by 3 bases and J by 8 bases, with 11 bases between the two germline ends. Looked up from germline, CDR1 is SGDLS and CDR2 is YYNGEE. The CDR3 is made up of 12 amino acids. The CDR3 here is CASSGRGDGYTF. CDR3 sequence (DNA): TGTGCCAGCAGCGGTAGAGGGGACGGCTACACCTTC. Full variable domain (remainder filled in from reference TRBV9 and TRBJ1-2): DSGVTQTPKHLITATGQRVTLRCSPRSGDLSVYWYQQSLDQGLQFLIQYYNGEERAKGNILERFSAQQFPDLHSELNLSSLELGDSALYFCASSGRGDGYTFGSGTRLTVV.

The chain is built from TRBV11-2 and TRBJ2-7; D is ambiguous. The CDR3 has 15 residues. CDR1 and CDR2 from the germline V gene are SGHAT and FQNNGV. The germline V and J ends were trimmed by 5 bases and 0 bases, with 14 bases remaining between them. CDR3 loop: CASSPTASGSYEQYF. The CDR3 bases are TGTGCCAGCAGCCCCACGGCTAGTGGCTCCTACGAGCAGTACTTC.

The chain combines TRBV4-1 with TRBJ2-5; 10 bases are shared with TRBD1. CDR1 is MGHRA, CDR2 YSYEKL, per germline. V shed 0 bases, J shed 2 bases, and the junction held 6 bases outside the gene matches. CDR3 size: 17 residues. This CDR3 reads CASSQDRDRGEQETQYF. CDR3 bases: TGCGCCAGCAGCCAAGATCGGGACAGGGGCGAGCAAGAGACCCAGTACTTC.

The genes are TRBV5-1 and TRBJ1-1; D might be TRBD1 (5 bases). Germline V gives CDR1 SGHRS, CDR2 YFSETQ. The CDR3 loop spans 14 amino acids. Deletions cut 0 bases from V and 2 bases from J, with 8 bases between. The chain's CDR3 is CASSLGGYNTEAFF. In DNA form, the CDR3 reads TGCGCCAGCAGCTTGGGGGGCTACAACACTGAAGCTTTCTTT.

The V and J genes are TRBV29-1 and TRBJ1-1, with no clear D. This CDR3 has 8 amino acids. Looked up from germline, CDR1 is SQVTM and CDR2 is ANQGSEA. Written as DNA, the CDR3 is TGCACAGACACTGAAGCTTTCTTT. Translation: CTDTEAFF.

The genes are TRBV10-3 and TRBJ2-1; D gene unclear. CDR3 length: 10 residues. The germline CDR1 and CDR2 sequences are ENHRY and SYGVKD. V was shortened by 5 bases and J by 14 bases, with 10 bases between the two germline ends. This CDR3 reads CAISNPGEFF. For the CDR3, the DNA is TGTGCCATCAGTAATCCTGGGGAGTTCTTC.

This chain connects TRBV6-9 to TRBJ1-1; TRBD1 aligns across 9 bases. CDR3 length: 14 amino acids. From germline, CDR1 is MNHGY and CDR2 SVAAGI. V shed 5 bases and J 6 bases; nucleotides not matched to a gene: 7. The CDR3 sequence: CASSRQGEKAEAFF. CDR3 sequence (DNA): TGTGCCAGCAGTCGACAGGGGGAAAAGGCTGAAGCTTTCTTT.

As for this clone: A much larger clone sits a single nucleotide away, making a read error possible. The chain employs TRBV30 and TRBJ2-1; D uncertain. V was shortened by 1 base and J by 7 bases, with 2 bases between the two germline ends. Germline CDR1 GTSNPN, CDR2 SVGIG (reference sequence). This CDR3 spans 10 amino acids. The CDR3 region has the DNA TGTGCCTGGAGTGAAAATGAGCAGTTCTTC. This codes for CAWSENEQFF.

V is TRBV28 and J is TRBJ2-7; D is unresolved. The CDR3 runs 12 residues. Germline values: CDR1 MDHEN, CDR2 SYDVKM. V lost 5 bases and J lost 6, with 11 bases in between. CDR3 in DNA: TGTGCCAGCAGTCCCGATATATTCGAGCAGTACTTC. It encodes CASSPDIFEQYF.

This sequence joins TRBV6-1 and TRBJ1-5; the D is unclear. The CDR3 has 11 residues. Germline V gene sequence: CDR1 MNHNS, CDR2 SASEGT. Trimming pared 3 bases from V and 6 bases from J, leaving 3 bases between. This CDR3 is CASSEFQPQHF. The CDR3 DNA is TGTGCCAGCAGTGAGTTTCAGCCCCAGCATTTT.

This chain connects TRBV27 to TRBJ1-1; D gene ambiguous. The CDR3 loop spans 13 amino acids. CDR1 is MNHEY, CDR2 SMNVEV, per germline (reference sequence). The germline V and J ends were trimmed by 2 bases and 1 base, with 5 bases remaining between them. DNA for the CDR3: TGTGCCAGCAGTTTACAACAGAACACTGAAGCTTTCTTT. The encoded protein is CASSLQQNTEAFF.

This clone was observed once. The rearrangement links TRBV4-1 to TRBJ1-1; 7 nucleotides line up with TRBD1. The trim removed 6 bases at V and 4 bases at J, leaving 8 bases unmatched. The V gene's germline CDR1 is MGHRA and CDR2 YSYEKL. There are 14 residues in the CDR3. The CDR3 spells CASSSGQSFTEAFF. CDR3 bases: TGCGCCAGCAGTTCGGGACAGTCATTCACTGAAGCTTTCTTT.

The V call is TRBV4-1, the J call TRBJ1-4; maybe TRBD1 (6 bases). Germline CDR1 MGHRA, CDR2 YSYEKL. V shed 4 bases and J shed 3 bases, with 9 bases lying between them. This CDR3 region has 14 residues. CDR3 protein: CASSPEGANEKLFF. The CDR3 DNA reads as TGCGCCAGCAGCCCGGAGGGGGCTAATGAAAAACTGTTTTTT.

The genes are TRBV28 and TRBJ2-3; 7 bases align to TRBD2. CDR1 is MDHEN and CDR2 is SYDVKM in the germline V gene. The trim removed 2 bases at V and 5 bases at J, leaving 1 base unmatched. The CDR3 runs 13 residues. The chain's CDR3 is CASSLSGIDTQYF. CDR3 nucleotide sequence: TGTGCCAGCAGTTTAAGCGGGATAGATACGCAGTATTTT. Supplemented by reference TRBV28 and TRBJ2-3, the full variable domain reads DVKVTQSSRYLVKRTGEKVFLECVQDMDHENMFWYRQDPGLGLRLIYFSYDVKMKEKGDIPEGYSVSREKKERFSLILESASTNQTSMYLCASSLSGIDTQYFGPGTRLTVL.

The V gene is TRBV7-9, the J gene TRBJ1-2, with 7 nucleotides matching TRBD1. The trim removed 2 bases at V and 6 bases at J, leaving 9 bases unmatched. Germline CDR1 is SEHNR and CDR2 is FQNEAQ (reference sequence). CDR3 length equals 15 residues. CDR3 bases: TGTGCCAGCAGCTTAACCGGGACAGATCCCGATGGCTACACCTTC. It specifies CASSLTGTDPDGYTF.

The rearrangement links TRBV10-1 to TRBJ2-2; 9 bases map to TRBD2. Trimming cost V 6 bases and J 1 base; bases outside gene matches: 9. This CDR3 is built from 17 residues. From germline, CDR1 is WNHNN and CDR2 SYGVQD (reference sequence). The CDR3 sequence is CASRFPRTSENTGELFF. Here the CDR3 DNA reads TGCGCCAGCAGGTTCCCCCGGACTAGCGAGAACACCGGGGAGCTGTTTTTT.

The chain employs TRBV7-6 and TRBJ2-2; 7 bases align to TRBD1. The CDR3 spans 17 residues. V trimming: 4 bases; J trimming: 4 bases; junction bases outside the gene matches: 12. From germline, CDR1 is SGHVS and CDR2 FNYEAQ. CDR3 amino acids: CASSSPEDRTFTGELFF. The DNA for the CDR3 is TGTGCCAGCAGCTCCCCCGAGGACAGGACCTTCACCGGGGAGCTGTTTTTT.

This clone ranks as medium-sized (0.01 to 0.1%). The same CDR3 can be traced to other DNA sequences in this sample. The CDR3 protein is CASRARGEAFF. The CDR3 DNA follows: TGTGCCAGCCGGGCGAGGGGAGAAGCTTTCTTT. The J gene is TRBJ1-1, the V gene TRBV27; D may be TRBD1 (5 bases). The CDR3 runs to 11 residues. CDR1 and CDR2 (germline): MNHEY, SMNVEV (reference sequence). The V end lost 8 bases, the J end lost 8 bases, and 12 bases lay between the germline ends.